Below, one TCR beta chain is given with its context. As yet, its antigen is unknown. The protocol was immunoSEQ multiplex PCR, while the TCRdb copy is restricted to in-frame clones and leaves out a portion. Found here are about 97,000 clones, approximately 90% of them singletons; the top ten hold under 8.5%. The V end was cut by 5 bases, the J end by 0 bases, with 7 bases between. The CDR3 consists of 13 residues. Germline lookup yields CDR1 KGHSH and CDR2 LQKENI. The data belong to a study of T cell responses to AZD1222 COVID-19 vaccine. General study findings and limits: No day 14 peak samples; only post-peak repertoires were characterized. At 160-218 and 743-854, vaccine-associated CD4 TCRs were dominant, and they spanned spike.

The sequence was obtained from an adult in good health. The chain carries TRBV18 and TRBJ1-2; perhaps TRBD1 as D (5 bases). Sequenced here: peripheral blood, sampled on day 0 of AZD1222 vaccination. The DNA of the CDR3 is TGTGCCAGCTCAGAGGGGTCTAACTATGGCTACACCTTC. Translation gives CASSEGSNYGYTF.